This T cell receptor (beta chain) was retrieved from a study of shared T cell receptors in the human thymus. V was clipped by 2 bases and J by 6 bases; unmatched bases: 4. Germline V gene sequence: CDR1 SGHDN, CDR2 FVKESK. The CDR3 is 13 residues long. Measured with immunoSEQ multiplex PCR; TCRdb has only the in-frame clones, and not every one. The sample lists about 660,000 clones; around 87% were seen once. This same sample was also part of a study on human thymus T cells.

Sequenced material: thymocytes. The rearrangement links TRBV14 to TRBJ2-7, with TRBD1 identical over 7 bases. This TCR was sampled from a boy in the first two years of life with a congenital heart defect. CDR3 amino acids: CASSQKTGREQYF. In nucleotides, the CDR3 is TGTGCCAGCAGCCAAAAGACAGGGCGCGAGCAGTACTTC.